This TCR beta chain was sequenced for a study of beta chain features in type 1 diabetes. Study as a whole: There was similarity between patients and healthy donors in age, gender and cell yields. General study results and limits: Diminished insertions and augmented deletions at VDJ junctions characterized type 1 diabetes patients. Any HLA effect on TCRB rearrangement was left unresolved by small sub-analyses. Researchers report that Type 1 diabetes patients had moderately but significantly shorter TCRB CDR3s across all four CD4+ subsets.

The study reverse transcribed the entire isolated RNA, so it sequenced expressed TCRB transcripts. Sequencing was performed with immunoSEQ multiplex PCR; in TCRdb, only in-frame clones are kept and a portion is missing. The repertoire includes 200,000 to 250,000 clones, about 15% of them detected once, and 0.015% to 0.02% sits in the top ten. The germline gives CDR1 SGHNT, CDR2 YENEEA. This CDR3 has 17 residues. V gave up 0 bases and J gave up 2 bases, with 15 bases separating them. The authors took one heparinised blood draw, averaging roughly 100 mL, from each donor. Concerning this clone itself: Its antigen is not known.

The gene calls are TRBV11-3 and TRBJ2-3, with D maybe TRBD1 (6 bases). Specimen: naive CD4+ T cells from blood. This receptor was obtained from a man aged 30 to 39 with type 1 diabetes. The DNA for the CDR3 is TGTGCCAGCAGCTTAGATAGATGGGGGACAATCACAGATACGCAGTATTTT. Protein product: CASSLDRWGTITDTQYF. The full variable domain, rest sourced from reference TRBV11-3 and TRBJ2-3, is EAGVVQSPRYKIIEKKQPVAFWCNPISGHNTLYWYLQNLGQGPELLIRYENEEAVDDSQLPKDRFSAERLKGVDSTLKIQPAELGDSAVYLCASSLDRWGTITDTQYFGPGTRLTVL.